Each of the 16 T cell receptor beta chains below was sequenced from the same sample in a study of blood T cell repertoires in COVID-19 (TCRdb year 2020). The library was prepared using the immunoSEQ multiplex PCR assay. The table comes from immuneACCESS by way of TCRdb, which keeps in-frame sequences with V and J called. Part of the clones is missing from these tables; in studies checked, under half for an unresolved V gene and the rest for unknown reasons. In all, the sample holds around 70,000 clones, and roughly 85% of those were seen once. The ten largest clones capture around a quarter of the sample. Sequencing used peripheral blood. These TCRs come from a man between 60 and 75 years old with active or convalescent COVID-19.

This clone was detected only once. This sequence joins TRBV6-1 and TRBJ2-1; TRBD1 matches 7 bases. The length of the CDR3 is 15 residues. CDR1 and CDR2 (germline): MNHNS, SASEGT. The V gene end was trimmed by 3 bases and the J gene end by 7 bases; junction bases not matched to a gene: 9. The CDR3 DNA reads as TGTGCCAGCAGTGACCCGACAGGGATAATGAATGAGCAGTTCTTC. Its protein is CASSDPTGIMNEQFF.

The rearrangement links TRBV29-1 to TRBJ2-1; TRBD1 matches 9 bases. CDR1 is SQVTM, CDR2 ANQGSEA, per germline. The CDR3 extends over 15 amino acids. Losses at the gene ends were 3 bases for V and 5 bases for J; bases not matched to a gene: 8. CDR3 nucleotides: TGCAGCGTTGATAAGGGGACAGGGTGGGACAATGAGCAGTTCTTC. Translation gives CSVDKGTGWDNEQFF.

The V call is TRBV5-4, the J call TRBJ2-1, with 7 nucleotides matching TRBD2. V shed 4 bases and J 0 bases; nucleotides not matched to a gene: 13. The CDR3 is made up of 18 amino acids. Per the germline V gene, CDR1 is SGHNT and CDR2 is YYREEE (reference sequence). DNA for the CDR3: TGTGCCAGCAGCCTCCCCTTGGGGCGGGGGAGCTCCTACAATGAGCAGTTCTTC. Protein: CASSLPLGRGSSYNEQFF.

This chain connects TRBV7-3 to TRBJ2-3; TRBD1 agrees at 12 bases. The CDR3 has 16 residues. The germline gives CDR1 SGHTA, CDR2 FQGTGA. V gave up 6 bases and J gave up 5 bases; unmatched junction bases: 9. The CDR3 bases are TGTGCCAGCAGTTACGCCGGGACAGGGGGCCGAGATACGCAGTATTTT. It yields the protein CASSYAGTGGRDTQYF.

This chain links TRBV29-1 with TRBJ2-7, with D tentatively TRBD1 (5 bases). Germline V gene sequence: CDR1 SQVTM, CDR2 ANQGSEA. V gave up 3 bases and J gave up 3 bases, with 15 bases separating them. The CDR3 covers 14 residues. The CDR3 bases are TGCAGCGTTGATGGTGGACATACAGGCTACGAGCAGTACTTC. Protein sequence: CSVDGGHTGYEQYF.

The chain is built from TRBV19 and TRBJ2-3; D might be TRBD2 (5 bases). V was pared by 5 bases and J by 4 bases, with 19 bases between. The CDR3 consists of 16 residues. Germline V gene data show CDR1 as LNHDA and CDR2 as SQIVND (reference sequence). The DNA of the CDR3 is TGTGCCAGTAGTCTAGGGCCCGGAGGCGAGGCAGATACGCAGTATTTT. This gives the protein CASSLGPGGEADTQYF.

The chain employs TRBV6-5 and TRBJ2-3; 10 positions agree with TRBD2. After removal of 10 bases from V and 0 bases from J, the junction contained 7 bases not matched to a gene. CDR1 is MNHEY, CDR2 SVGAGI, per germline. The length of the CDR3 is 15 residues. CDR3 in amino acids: CATSGGAASTDTQYF. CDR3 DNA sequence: TGTGCCACCAGCGGGGGGGCGGCTAGCACAGATACGCAGTATTTT.

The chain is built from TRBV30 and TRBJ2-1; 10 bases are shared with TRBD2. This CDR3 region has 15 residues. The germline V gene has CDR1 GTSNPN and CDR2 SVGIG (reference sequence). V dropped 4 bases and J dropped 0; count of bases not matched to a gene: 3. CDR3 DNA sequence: TGTGCCTGGACTAGCGGGGGCGTCTCCTACAATGAGCAGTTCTTC. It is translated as CAWTSGGVSYNEQFF. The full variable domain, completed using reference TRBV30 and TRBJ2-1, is SQTIHQWPATLVQPVGSPLSLECTVEGTSNPNLYWYRQAAGRGLQLLFYSVGIGQISSEVPQNLSASRPQDRQFILSSKKLLLSDSGFYLCAWTSGGVSYNEQFFGPGTRLTVL.

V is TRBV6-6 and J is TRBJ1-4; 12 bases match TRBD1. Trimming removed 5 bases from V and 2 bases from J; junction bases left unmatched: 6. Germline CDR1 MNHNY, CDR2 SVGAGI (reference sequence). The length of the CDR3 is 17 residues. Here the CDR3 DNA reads TGTGCCAGCAGTCTCCGGGACAGGGGGCCTACTAATGAAAAACTGTTTTTT. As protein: CASSLRDRGPTNEKLFF.

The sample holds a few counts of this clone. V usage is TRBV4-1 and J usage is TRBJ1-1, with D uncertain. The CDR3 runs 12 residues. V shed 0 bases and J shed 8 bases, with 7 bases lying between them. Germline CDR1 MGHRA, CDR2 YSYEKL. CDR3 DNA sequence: TGCGCCAGCAGCCAAGATCTCGTGGAAGCTTTCTTT. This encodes CASSQDLVEAFF.

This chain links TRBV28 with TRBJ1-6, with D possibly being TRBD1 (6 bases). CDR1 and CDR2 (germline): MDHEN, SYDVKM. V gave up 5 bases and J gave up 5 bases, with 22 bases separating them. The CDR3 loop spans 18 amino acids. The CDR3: CASSIFALTGSDNSPLHF. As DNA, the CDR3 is TGTGCCAGCAGTATTTTCGCCCTCACAGGGTCTGATAATTCACCCCTCCACTTT.

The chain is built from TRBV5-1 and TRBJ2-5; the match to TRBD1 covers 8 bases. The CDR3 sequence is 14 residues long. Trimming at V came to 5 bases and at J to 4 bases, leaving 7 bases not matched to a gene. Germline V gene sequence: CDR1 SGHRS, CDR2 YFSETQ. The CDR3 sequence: CASSTGTGGETQYF. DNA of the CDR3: TGCGCCAGCAGTACCGGGACAGGTGGAGAGACCCAGTACTTC.

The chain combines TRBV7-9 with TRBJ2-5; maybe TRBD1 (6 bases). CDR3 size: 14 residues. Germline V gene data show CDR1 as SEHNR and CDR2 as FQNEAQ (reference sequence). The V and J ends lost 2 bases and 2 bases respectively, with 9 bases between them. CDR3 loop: CASSLSRGQETQYF. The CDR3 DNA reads TGTGCCAGCAGCTTAAGCAGGGGTCAAGAGACCCAGTACTTC.

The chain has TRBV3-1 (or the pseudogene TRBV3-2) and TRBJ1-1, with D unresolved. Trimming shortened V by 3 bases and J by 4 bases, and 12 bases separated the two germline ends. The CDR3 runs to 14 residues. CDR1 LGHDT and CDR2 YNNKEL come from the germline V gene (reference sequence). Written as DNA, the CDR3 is TGTGCCAGCAGCCATCTGGGGAGTCGCACTGAAGCTTTCTTT. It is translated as CASSHLGSRTEAFF.

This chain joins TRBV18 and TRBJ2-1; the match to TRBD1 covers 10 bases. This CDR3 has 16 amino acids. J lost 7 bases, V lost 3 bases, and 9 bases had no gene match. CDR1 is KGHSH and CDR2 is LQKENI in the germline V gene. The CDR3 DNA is TGTGCCAGCTCACCGCCCGGGACAGGGGCGAGGAATGAGCAGTTCTTC. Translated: CASSPPGTGARNEQFF.

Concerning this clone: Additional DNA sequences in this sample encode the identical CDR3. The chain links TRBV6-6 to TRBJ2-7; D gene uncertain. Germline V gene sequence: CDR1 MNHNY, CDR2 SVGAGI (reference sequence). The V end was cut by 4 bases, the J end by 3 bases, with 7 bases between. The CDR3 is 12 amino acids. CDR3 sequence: CASSLPGYEQYF. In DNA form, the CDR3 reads TGTGCCAGCAGTTTGCCGGGCTACGAGCAGTACTTC.